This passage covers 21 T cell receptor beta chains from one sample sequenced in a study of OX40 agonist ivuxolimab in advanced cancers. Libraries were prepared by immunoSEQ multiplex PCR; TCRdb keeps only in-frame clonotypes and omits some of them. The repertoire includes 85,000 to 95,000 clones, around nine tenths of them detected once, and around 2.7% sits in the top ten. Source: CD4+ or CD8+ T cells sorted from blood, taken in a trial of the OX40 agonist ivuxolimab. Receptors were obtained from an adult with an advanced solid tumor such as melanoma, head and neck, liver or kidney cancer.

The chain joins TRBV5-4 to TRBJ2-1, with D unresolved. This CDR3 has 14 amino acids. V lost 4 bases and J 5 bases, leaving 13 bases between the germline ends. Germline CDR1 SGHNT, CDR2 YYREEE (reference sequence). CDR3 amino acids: CASSRGTENNEQFF. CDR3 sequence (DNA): TGTGCCAGCAGCCGCGGAACAGAGAACAATGAGCAGTTCTTC.

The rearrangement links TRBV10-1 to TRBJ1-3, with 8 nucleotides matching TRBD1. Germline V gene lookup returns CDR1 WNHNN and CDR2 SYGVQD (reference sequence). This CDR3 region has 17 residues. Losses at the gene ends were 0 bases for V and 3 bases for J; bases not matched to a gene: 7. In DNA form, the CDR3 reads TGCGCCAGCAGTGAGTCAGGGCAGGGGGCAGGTGGAAACACCATATATTTT. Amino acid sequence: CASSESGQGAGGNTIYF.

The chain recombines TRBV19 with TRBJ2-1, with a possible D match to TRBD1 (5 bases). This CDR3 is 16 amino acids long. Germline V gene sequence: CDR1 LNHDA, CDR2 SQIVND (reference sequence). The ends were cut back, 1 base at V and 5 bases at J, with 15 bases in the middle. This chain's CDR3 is CASSIGGTLTNNEQFF. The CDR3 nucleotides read TGTGCCAGTAGTATAGGGGGCACCTTGACAAACAATGAGCAGTTCTTC.

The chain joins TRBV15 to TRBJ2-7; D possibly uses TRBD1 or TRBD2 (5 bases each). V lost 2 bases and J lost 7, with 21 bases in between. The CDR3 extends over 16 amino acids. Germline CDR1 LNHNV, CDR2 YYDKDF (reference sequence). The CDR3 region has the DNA TGTGCCACCAGCAGACCCGCTGAGGGGACGGGGAGAGAGCAGTACTTC. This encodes CATSRPAEGTGREQYF. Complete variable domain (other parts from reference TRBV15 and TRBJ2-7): DAMVIQNPRYQVTQFGKPVTLSCSQTLNHNVMYWYQQKSSQAPKLLFHYYDKDFNNEADTPDNFQSRRPNTSFCFLDIRSPGLGDTAMYLCATSRPAEGTGREQYFGPGTRLTVT.

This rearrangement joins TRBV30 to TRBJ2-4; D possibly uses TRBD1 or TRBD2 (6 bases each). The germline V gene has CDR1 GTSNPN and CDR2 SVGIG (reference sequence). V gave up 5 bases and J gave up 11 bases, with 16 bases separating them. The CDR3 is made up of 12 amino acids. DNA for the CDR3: TGTGCCTGGGTCAAACAGGGCGGGGTTCAGTACTTC. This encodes CAWVKQGGVQYF.

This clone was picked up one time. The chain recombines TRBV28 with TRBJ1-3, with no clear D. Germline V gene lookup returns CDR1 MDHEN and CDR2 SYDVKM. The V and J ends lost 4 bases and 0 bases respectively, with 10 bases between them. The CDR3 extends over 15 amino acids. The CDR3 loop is CASSSLYYSGNTIYF. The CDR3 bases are TGTGCCAGCAGTTCCTTATACTACTCTGGAAACACCATATATTTT.

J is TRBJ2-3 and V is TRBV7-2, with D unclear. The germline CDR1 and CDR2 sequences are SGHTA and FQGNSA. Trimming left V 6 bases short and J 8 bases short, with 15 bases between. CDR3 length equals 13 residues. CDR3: CASRTYAITTQYF. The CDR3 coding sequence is TGTGCCAGCAGGACATACGCTATTACTACGCAGTATTTT.

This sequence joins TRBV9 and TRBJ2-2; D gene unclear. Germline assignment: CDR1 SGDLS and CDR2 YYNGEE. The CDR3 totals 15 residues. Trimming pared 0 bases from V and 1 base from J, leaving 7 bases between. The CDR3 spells CASSVEGMNTGELFF. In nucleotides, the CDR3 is TGTGCCAGCAGCGTAGAAGGTATGAACACCGGGGAGCTGTTTTTT.

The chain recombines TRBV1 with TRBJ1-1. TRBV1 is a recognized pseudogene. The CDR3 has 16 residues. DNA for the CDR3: TGCACCAGCAGCCAAGAAGAGAAGGGTTCGAACACTGAAGCTTTCTTT. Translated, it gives CTSSQEEKGSNTEAFF.

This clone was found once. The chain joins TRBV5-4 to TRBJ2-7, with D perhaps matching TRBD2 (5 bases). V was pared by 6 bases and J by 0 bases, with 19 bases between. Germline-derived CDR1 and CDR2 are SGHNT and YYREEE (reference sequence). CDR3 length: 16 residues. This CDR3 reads CASTPPGAASSYEQYF. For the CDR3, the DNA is TGTGCCAGCACCCCTCCCGGAGCGGCTAGCTCCTACGAGCAGTACTTC.

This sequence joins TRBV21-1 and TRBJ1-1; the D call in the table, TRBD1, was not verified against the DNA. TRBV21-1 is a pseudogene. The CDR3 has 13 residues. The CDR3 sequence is CASRGQMNTEAFF. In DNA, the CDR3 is TGTGCCAGCAGGGGACAGATGAACACTGAAGCTTTCTTT.

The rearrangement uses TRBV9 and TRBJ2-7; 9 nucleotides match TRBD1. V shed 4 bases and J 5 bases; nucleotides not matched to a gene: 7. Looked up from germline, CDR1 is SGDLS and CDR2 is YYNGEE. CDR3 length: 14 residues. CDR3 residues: CASSPWDRAHEQYF. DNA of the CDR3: TGTGCCAGCAGCCCCTGGGACAGGGCCCACGAGCAGTACTTC.

DNA for the CDR3: TGTGCCAGCAGTGAAACAGGGGCCTACGAGCAGTACTTC. The encoded protein is CASSETGAYEQYF. The rearrangement uses TRBV6-1 and TRBJ2-7; 7 bases agree with TRBD1. This CDR3 is 13 amino acids long. CDR1 MNHNS and CDR2 SASEGT come from the germline V gene. The trim removed 2 bases at V and 2 bases at J, leaving 0 bases unmatched.

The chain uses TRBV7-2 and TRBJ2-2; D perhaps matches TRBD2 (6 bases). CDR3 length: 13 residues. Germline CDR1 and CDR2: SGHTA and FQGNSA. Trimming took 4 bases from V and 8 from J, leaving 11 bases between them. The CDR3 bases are TGTGCCAGCAGCTCAGCGGAGGGAGGGGAGCTGTTTTTT. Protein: CASSSAEGGELFF.

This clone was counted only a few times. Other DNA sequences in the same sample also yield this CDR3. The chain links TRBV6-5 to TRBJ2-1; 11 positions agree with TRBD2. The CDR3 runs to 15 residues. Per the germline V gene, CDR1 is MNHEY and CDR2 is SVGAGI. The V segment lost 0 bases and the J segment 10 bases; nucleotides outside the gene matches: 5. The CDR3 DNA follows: TGTGCCAGCAGTTACTCGGGGACTAGCGGCGGCGAGCAGTTCTTC. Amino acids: CASSYSGTSGGEQFF.

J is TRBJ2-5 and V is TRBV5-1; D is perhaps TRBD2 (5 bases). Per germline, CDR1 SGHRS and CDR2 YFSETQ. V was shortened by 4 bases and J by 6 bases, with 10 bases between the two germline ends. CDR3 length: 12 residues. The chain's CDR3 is CASSAGLQTQYF. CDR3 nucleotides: TGCGCCAGCAGCGCGGGCCTTCAGACCCAGTACTTC. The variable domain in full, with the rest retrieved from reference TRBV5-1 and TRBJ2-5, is KAGVTQTPRYLIKTRGQQVTLSCSPISGHRSVSWYQQTPGQGLQFLFEYFSETQRNKGNFPGRFSGRQFSNSRSEMNVSTLELGDSALYLCASSAGLQTQYFGPGTRLLVL.

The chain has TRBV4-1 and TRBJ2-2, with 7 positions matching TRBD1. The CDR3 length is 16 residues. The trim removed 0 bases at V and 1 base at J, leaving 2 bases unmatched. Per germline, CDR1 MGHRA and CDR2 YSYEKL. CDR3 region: CASSQEGTVNTGELFF. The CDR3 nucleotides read TGCGCCAGCAGCCAAGAGGGGACAGTGAACACCGGGGAGCTGTTTTTT.

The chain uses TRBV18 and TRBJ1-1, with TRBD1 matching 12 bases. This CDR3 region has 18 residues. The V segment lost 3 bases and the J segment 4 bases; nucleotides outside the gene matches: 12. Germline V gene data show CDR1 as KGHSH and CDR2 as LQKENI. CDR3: CASSPLPGQGASGTEAFF. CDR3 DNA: TGTGCCAGCTCACCTCTCCCGGGACAGGGGGCATCTGGCACTGAAGCTTTCTTT.

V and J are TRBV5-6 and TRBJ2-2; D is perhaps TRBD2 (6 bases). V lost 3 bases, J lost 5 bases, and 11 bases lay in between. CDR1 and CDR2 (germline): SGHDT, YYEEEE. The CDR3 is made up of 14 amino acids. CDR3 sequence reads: CASSWTTETGELFF. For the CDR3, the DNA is TGTGCCAGCAGCTGGACTACGGAGACCGGGGAGCTGTTTTTT.

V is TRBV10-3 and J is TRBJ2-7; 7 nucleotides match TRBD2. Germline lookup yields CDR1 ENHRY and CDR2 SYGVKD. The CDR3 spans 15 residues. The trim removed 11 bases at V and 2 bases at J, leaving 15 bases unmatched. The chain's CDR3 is CASQGGGESPYEQYF. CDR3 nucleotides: TGTGCCTCCCAGGGCGGGGGAGAGTCCCCCTACGAGCAGTACTTC.

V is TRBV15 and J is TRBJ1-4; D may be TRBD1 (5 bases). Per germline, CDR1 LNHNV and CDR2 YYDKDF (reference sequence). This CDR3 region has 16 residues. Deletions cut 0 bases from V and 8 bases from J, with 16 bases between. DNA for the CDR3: TGTGCCACCAGCAGAGATCGGGCCGATAAGGGGGAAAAACTGTTTTTT. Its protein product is CATSRDRADKGEKLFF.